This TCR beta chain was documented in a study of T-cell memory formation after mild COVID-19. Overall study context: Across donors, TCR clusters were largely donor specific.

TCRdb independently ran MiXCR on the 5' RACE reads; one entry per CDR3 protein. The sample holds roughly 450,000 distinct CDR3 sequences, 15% to 20% seen once. The sequence came from an adult woman who had mild COVID-19 (a few samples of this study predate the infection). Cell type and time point are not known. The sample taken for sequencing was PBMCs or a T cell subset sorted from them (not recorded which).

The CDR3 DNA sequence: TGTGCCAGCAGTGCCCGGGAGGGGCTGTTTTTT. This codes for CASSAREGLFF. The chain carries TRBV12-3 or TRBV12-4 and TRBJ2-2; 8 positions agree with TRBD2. The CDR3 consists of 11 residues. Germline trimming cut 5 bases from V and 13 bases from J; bases unmatched to any gene: 3.